This T cell receptor (beta chain) is drawn from a study of T cell responses to AZD1222 COVID-19 vaccine. General study findings and limits: Across spike, vaccine-associated CD4 TCRs were found, dominant at 160-218 and 743-854. Spike-specific TCRs gained breadth and depth after people received two AZD1222 doses.

On this clone: Its antigen is unknown.

The method was immunoSEQ multiplex PCR; TCRdb's version includes in-frame clones alone and lacks a portion of them. This repertoire shows about 120,000 clones, roughly 90% found once; its top ten account for about 15%. The CDR3 contains 14 residues. The V and J ends lost 4 bases and 9 bases respectively, with 17 bases between them. CDR1 and CDR2 from the germline V gene are SGHRS and YFSETQ. This specimen consisted of peripheral blood, obtained 28 days after the second AZD1222 dose. This rearrangement joins TRBV5-1 to TRBJ2-1; D is perhaps TRBD1 or TRBD2 (5 bases each). This receptor was identified in an adult who received the AZD1222 COVID-19 vaccine. CDR3 loop: CASSPDLGVSEQFF. CDR3 in DNA: TGCGCCAGCAGCCCCGACCTGGGGGTGAGTGAGCAGTTCTTC.